Below are 20 T cell receptor beta chains sequenced from a single sample in a study of blood T cell repertoires in COVID-19 (dated by TCRdb to the early 2020s). The library was generated by the immunoSEQ multiplex PCR assay. Imported from immuneACCESS, the table was reduced by TCRdb to in-frame sequences with V and J called. These copies leave out some clones; in studies compared against another copy, an unresolved V gene accounts for under half, and the cause of the remainder is not known. The sample table contains about 330,000 clones; only one count was recorded for roughly 86% of them. Around 1.6% of the sample is taken by the ten largest. The sequenced material came from peripheral blood. The source is a woman in her forties or fifties with acute or convalescent COVID-19.

The J gene is TRBJ2-7, the V gene TRBV19, with 7 bases fitting TRBD1. Germline CDR1 and CDR2: LNHDA and SQIVND (reference sequence). The CDR3 spans 14 residues. V shed 3 bases and J 2 bases; nucleotides not matched to a gene: 4. CDR3 amino acids: CASSIGTATYEQYF. In DNA form, the CDR3 reads TGTGCCAGTAGTATCGGGACAGCCACCTACGAGCAGTACTTC.

This rearrangement joins TRBV7-8 to TRBJ2-5; TRBD1 might be the D (6 bases). Germline V lookup: CDR1 SGHVS, CDR2 FQNEAQ. This CDR3 spans 16 amino acids. V lost 1 base and J lost 2, with 14 bases in between. The DNA of the CDR3 is TGTGCCAGCAGCTTAGGGTGGGGGACAACACAAGAGACCCAGTACTTC. Protein: CASSLGWGTTQETQYF. Based on the CDR3 plus reference TRBV7-8 and TRBJ2-5, the full variable domain is GAGVSQSPRYKVAKRGQDVALRCDPISGHVSLFWYQQALGQGPEFLTYFQNEAQLDKSGLPSDRFFAERPEGSVSTLKIQRTQQEDSAVYLCASSLGWGTTQETQYFGPGTRLLVL.

The chain recombines TRBV24-1 with TRBJ2-3; D may be TRBD2 (5 bases). V lost 1 base and J 4 bases, leaving 11 bases between the germline ends. Germline V gene data show CDR1 as KGHDR and CDR2 as SFDVKD. This CDR3 has 15 amino acids. DNA for the CDR3: TGTGCCACCAGTGATTTACGAGGGTTGTCAGATACGCAGTATTTT. This sequence encodes CATSDLRGLSDTQYF.

V gene TRBV11-2 combines with J gene TRBJ2-7; 10 nucleotides align to TRBD2. This CDR3 is 16 amino acids long. Germline CDR1 SGHAT, CDR2 FQNNGV. The ends lost 1 base at V and 2 bases at J; junction bases unmatched: 5. In nucleotides, the CDR3 is TGTGCCAGCAGCTTAGCCATAGCGGGAGGAACCTACGAGCAGTACTTC. Its protein is CASSLAIAGGTYEQYF.

The gene calls are TRBV18 and TRBJ2-3; no clear D. The length of the CDR3 is 14 residues. Germline V lookup: CDR1 KGHSH, CDR2 LQKENI. The V end was cut by 3 bases, the J end by 0 bases, with 7 bases between. This CDR3 is CASSPLLSTDTQYF. CDR3 nucleotides: TGTGCCAGCTCACCCCTCCTTAGCACAGATACGCAGTATTTT.

The table lists this clone with a few counts. DNA for the CDR3: TGTGCCAGCAGCCAAGACCGGAGCGGGAGATATTATGAGCAGTTCTTC. It encodes CASSQDRSGRYYEQFF. The chain uses TRBV4-2 and TRBJ2-1; 8 positions match TRBD2. CDR3 length: 16 residues. CDR1 LGHNA and CDR2 YNFKEQ come from the germline V gene. Trimming at V came to 0 bases and at J to 8 bases, leaving 9 bases not matched to a gene.

The V call is TRBV27, the J call TRBJ2-3; D unresolved. This CDR3 region has 17 residues. Trimming took off 2 bases at V and 1 base at J, with 16 bases between the two ends. Germline V gene lookup returns CDR1 MNHEY and CDR2 SMNVEV (reference sequence). The CDR3, as DNA: TGTGCCAGCAGTTTACTGTCCCAGACTGCCCGCACAGATACGCAGTATTTT. It encodes CASSLLSQTARTDTQYF.

This sequence joins TRBV9 and TRBJ2-5; D is possibly TRBD2 (5 bases). The CDR3 runs 16 residues. CDR1 and CDR2 from the germline V gene are SGDLS and YYNGEE. V shed 0 bases and J shed 5 bases, with 17 bases lying between them. The CDR3 DNA reads TGTGCCAGCAGCGTAGTGGCGGGCAGGTCTTATGAGACCCAGTACTTC. Its protein product is CASSVVAGRSYETQYF.

This chain joins TRBV5-1 and TRBJ1-1; possible D gene TRBD1, 6 bases. Germline loops: CDR1 SGHRS, CDR2 YFSETQ. The CDR3 covers 14 residues. Trimming pared 2 bases from V and 1 base from J, leaving 9 bases between. The CDR3 reads CASSFPDRNTEAFF. CDR3 coding DNA: TGCGCCAGCAGCTTCCCGGACAGGAACACTGAAGCTTTCTTT.

CDR3 amino acids: CASSARQFSGNTIYF. In DNA form, the CDR3 reads TGTGCCAGCAGCGCTCGACAGTTCTCTGGAAACACCATATATTTT. This sequence joins TRBV9 and TRBJ1-3, with D tentatively TRBD1 (5 bases). CDR3 length equals 15 residues. Trimming left V 3 bases short and J 0 bases short, with 10 bases between. Per the germline V gene, CDR1 is SGDLS and CDR2 is YYNGEE.

The chain has TRBV7-8 and TRBJ2-3, with 8 bases fitting TRBD1. CDR3 size: 17 residues. V dropped 4 bases and J dropped 3; count of bases not matched to a gene: 12. CDR1 is SGHVS, CDR2 FQNEAQ, per germline. CDR3 loop: CASSSSSGTGRTDTQYF. Here the CDR3 DNA reads TGTGCCAGCAGCTCATCATCCGGGACAGGTCGGACAGATACGCAGTATTTT.

The rearrangement links TRBV5-6 to TRBJ2-5; the match to TRBD2 covers 13 bases. The CDR3 is 15 amino acids. J lost 5 bases, V lost 3 bases, and 4 bases had no gene match. CDR1 is SGHDT and CDR2 is YYEEEE in the germline V gene. In nucleotides, the CDR3 is TGTGCCAGCAGCTGGGGACTAGCGGGAAGGGAGACCCAGTACTTC. Translation gives CASSWGLAGRETQYF.

The chain uses TRBV2 and TRBJ1-1, with D uncertain. Germline lookup yields CDR1 SNHLY and CDR2 FYNNEI. With 3 bases removed from V and 5 bases from J, the gap between germline ends came to 16 bases. CDR3 length equals 15 residues. The DNA of the CDR3 is TGTGCCAGCAGTGACCACCACCCGCGGGGAACTGAAGCTTTCTTT. The encoded protein is CASSDHHPRGTEAFF.

This clone was observed a few times. The V call is TRBV7-2, the J call TRBJ2-5; D gene ambiguous. Trimming left V 1 base short and J 4 bases short, with 10 bases between. Germline assignment: CDR1 SGHTA and CDR2 FQGNSA. The CDR3 covers 14 residues. CDR3 DNA sequence: TGTGCCAGCAGCTTAGGGCCTAGAGGAGAGACCCAGTACTTC. Residues: CASSLGPRGETQYF.

This clone was recorded a few times. V and J are TRBV5-1 and TRBJ2-1, with D hard to call. V gave up 0 bases and J gave up 7 bases, with 11 bases separating them. Germline loops: CDR1 SGHRS, CDR2 YFSETQ. This CDR3 is built from 14 residues. CDR3 nucleotide sequence: TGCGCCAGCAGCTTGGTGGTCAATCGGAATGAGCAGTTCTTC. Its protein product is CASSLVVNRNEQFF.

This clone was seen more than once but under ten times. V gene TRBV25-1 combines with J gene TRBJ2-1, with 9 bases aligning to TRBD2. The CDR3 has 16 residues. Germline V lookup: CDR1 MGHDK, CDR2 SYGVNS. J lost 3 bases, V lost 2 bases, and 5 bases had no gene match. The CDR3 spells CASSEISGSLYNEQFF. Here the CDR3 DNA reads TGTGCCAGCAGTGAAATTAGCGGGAGTCTCTACAATGAGCAGTTCTTC.

The rearrangement links TRBV7-3 to TRBJ1-1; TRBD1 is a possible D gene (5 bases). V gave up 2 bases and J gave up 2 bases, with 9 bases separating them. This CDR3 comprises 14 residues. CDR1 and CDR2 from the germline V gene are SGHTA and FQGTGA. The CDR3 loop is CASSLGRGNTEAFF. DNA of the CDR3: TGTGCCAGCAGCTTAGGGAGGGGAAACACTGAAGCTTTCTTT.

This clone was picked up a small number of times. The rearrangement uses TRBV24-1 and TRBJ2-1, with D tentatively TRBD1 (6 bases). CDR3 size: 15 residues. CDR1 and CDR2 (germline): KGHDR, SFDVKD. The ends were cut back, 7 bases at V and 7 bases at J, with 19 bases in the middle. The CDR3: CATSSGTPLGNEQFF. For the CDR3, the DNA is TGTGCCACCAGCTCCGGGACACCTCTCGGGAATGAGCAGTTCTTC.

The rearrangement links TRBV7-2 to TRBJ2-3, with 14 nucleotides matching TRBD2. The CDR3 is made up of 16 amino acids. Germline V gene lookup returns CDR1 SGHTA and CDR2 FQGNSA. Trimming removed 5 bases from V and 5 bases from J; junction bases left unmatched: 6. The CDR3 coding sequence is TGTGCCAGCAGCCAGACTAGCGGGAGGGGTGTAGATACGCAGTATTTT. It specifies CASSQTSGRGVDTQYF. Supplemented by reference TRBV7-2 and TRBJ2-3, the full variable domain reads GAGVSQSPSNKVTEKGKDVELRCDPISGHTALYWYRQSLGQGLEFLIYFQGNSAPDKSGLPSDRFSAERTGGSVSTLTIQRTQQEDSAVYLCASSQTSGRGVDTQYFGPGTRLTVL.

The genes are TRBV7-8 and TRBJ1-1; a possible D gene is TRBD1 (5 bases). With 5 bases removed from V and 4 bases from J, the gap between germline ends came to 11 bases. Germline CDR1 and CDR2: SGHVS and FQNEAQ. The CDR3 spans 13 residues. The CDR3 here is CASSIQEGTEAFF. The CDR3 DNA reads TGTGCCAGCAGCATACAGGAGGGCACTGAAGCTTTCTTT.